The 28 T cell receptor beta chains in this list originate from one sample, sequenced in a study of T cell responses to AZD1222 COVID-19 vaccine. TCRdb's table, derived via immunoSEQ multiplex PCR, lists solely in-frame clones and lacks some. Here the sample spans about 120,000 clones, just over 90% being singletons. The sample was peripheral blood, taken on day 0 of AZD1222 vaccination. These TCRs come from an adult in good health.

V usage is TRBV4-1 and J usage is TRBJ1-1; D unclear. The V and J ends lost 0 bases and 0 bases respectively, with 8 bases between them. The CDR3 is 15 residues long. Germline loops: CDR1 MGHRA, CDR2 YSYEKL. The CDR3 DNA sequence: TGCGCCAGCAGCCAAGAAGGGCGGATGAACACTGAAGCTTTCTTT. Translating it yields CASSQEGRMNTEAFF.

J is TRBJ1-2 and V is TRBV6-5, with unresolved D. V lost 8 bases and J 2 bases, leaving 6 bases between the germline ends. The germline gives CDR1 MNHEY, CDR2 SVGAGI. The CDR3 consists of 11 residues. Written as DNA, the CDR3 is TGTGCCAGCGGCCAAAACTATGGCTACACCTTC. This translates into CASGQNYGYTF.

This chain joins TRBV15 and TRBJ1-2; TRBD1 aligns across 7 bases. The CDR3 runs to 14 residues. Losses at the gene ends were 0 bases for V and 2 bases for J; bases not matched to a gene: 0. From germline, CDR1 is LNHNV and CDR2 YYDKDF (reference sequence). The CDR3 region has the DNA TGTGCCACCAGCAGAGAACAGGGGAACTATGGCTACACCTTC. Amino acid sequence: CATSREQGNYGYTF.

The chain's CDR3 is CASSPQPPDSMNTGELFF. DNA of the CDR3: TGTGCCAGCTCACCACAACCCCCGGACTCTATGAACACCGGGGAGCTGTTTTTT. The chain links TRBV18 to TRBJ2-2, with D perhaps TRBD2 (5 bases). Germline V lookup: CDR1 KGHSH, CDR2 LQKENI. This CDR3 is built from 18 residues. Trimming removed 1 base from V and 1 base from J, with 16 bases in between.

This rearrangement joins TRBV7-2 to TRBJ1-4; D is undetermined. Trimming left V 3 bases short and J 3 bases short, with 8 bases between. The CDR3 contains 14 residues. Per the germline V gene, CDR1 is SGHTA and CDR2 is FQGNSA. The CDR3 loop is CASSFNPANEKLFF. DNA for the CDR3: TGTGCCAGCAGCTTTAACCCCGCTAATGAAAAACTGTTTTTT.

This sequence joins TRBV10-3 and TRBJ2-5; TRBD2 matches at 14 bases. Trimming cost V 8 bases and J 4 bases; bases outside gene matches: 3. This CDR3 is built from 14 residues. Germline-derived CDR1 and CDR2 are ENHRY and SYGVKD. The CDR3 loop reads CAIATSGRVETQYF. CDR3 nucleotides: TGTGCCATCGCGACTAGCGGGAGGGTAGAGACCCAGTACTTC.

The V and J genes are TRBV5-1 and TRBJ1-6, with 10 bases identical to TRBD1. This CDR3 has 13 amino acids. After removal of 4 bases from V and 8 bases from J, the junction contained 0 bases not matched to a gene. The germline V gene has CDR1 SGHRS and CDR2 YFSETQ. The CDR3: CASSGQGDSPLHF. CDR3 sequence (DNA): TGCGCCAGCAGCGGACAGGGGGATTCACCCCTCCACTTT.

The chain couples TRBV6-6 to TRBJ1-1; D is unclear. Germline values: CDR1 MNHNY, CDR2 SVGAGI (reference sequence). The CDR3 has 11 amino acids. Trimming left V 0 bases short and J 10 bases short, with 6 bases between. The CDR3 region is CASSYSFRAFF. The CDR3 nucleotides read TGTGCCAGCAGTTACTCGTTCCGAGCTTTCTTT.

This clone was detected once. The chain carries TRBV15 and TRBJ1-5; tentatively, D is TRBD1 (6 bases). Trimming cost V 5 bases and J 7 bases, with 15 bases left between them. The CDR3 runs to 14 residues. The germline CDR1 and CDR2 sequences are LNHNV and YYDKDF (reference sequence). CDR3 bases: TGTGCCACCAGCGGCCAGGGGTTCCCGCAGCCCCAGCATTTT. This sequence encodes CATSGQGFPQPQHF.

The rearrangement uses TRBV11-2 and TRBJ2-1; perhaps D is TRBD1 or TRBD2 (7 bases each). The germline V gene encodes CDR1 SGHAT and CDR2 FQNNGV. The CDR3 runs to 17 residues. Trimming stripped 5 bases from V and 3 bases from J, with 20 bases between. The CDR3 bases are TGTGCCAGCAGCCCCAGGGGGGGGGCCGCGGGCTACAATGAGCAGTTCTTC. Translating gives CASSPRGGAAGYNEQFF.

The chain links TRBV30 to TRBJ2-1; 9 bases are a match to TRBD2. The CDR3 runs 15 residues. Germline assignment: CDR1 GTSNPN and CDR2 SVGIG (reference sequence). V lost 0 bases to trimming and J lost 10 bases; unmatched junction nucleotides: 10. Written as DNA, the CDR3 is TGTGCCTGGAGTGTAGGGCTAGCGGGACTCCCGGAGCAGTTCTTC. Translating gives CAWSVGLAGLPEQFF.

The genes are TRBV11-2 and TRBJ1-5; the D gene is possibly TRBD1 (6 bases). The CDR3 runs to 15 residues. CDR1 is SGHAT and CDR2 is FQNNGV in the germline V gene. Trimming removed 5 bases from V and 0 bases from J, with 11 bases in between. DNA for the CDR3: TGTGCCAGCAGCCCCAGGGGAAATAGCAATCAGCCCCAGCATTTT. It specifies CASSPRGNSNQPQHF.

V is TRBV2 and J is TRBJ2-5; D is undetermined. In germline, CDR1 is SNHLY, CDR2 FYNNEI. This CDR3 comprises 14 residues. Trimming removed 4 bases from V and 1 base from J, with 10 bases in between. The CDR3 bases are TGTGCCAGCAGTGCAGGCCGGAGCCAAGAGACCCAGTACTTC. Encoded protein: CASSAGRSQETQYF.

This clone has only a few counts. Other nucleotide sequences from this sample produce the same CDR3. V usage is TRBV7-2 and J usage is TRBJ1-2; 7 positions agree with TRBD1. From germline, CDR1 is SGHTA and CDR2 FQGNSA. The CDR3 is 13 residues long. The junction had 1 base not matched to a gene; V was cut back by 4 bases and J by 2 bases. This CDR3 is CASSSGQNYGYTF. For the CDR3, the DNA is TGTGCCAGCAGCTCGGGACAGAACTATGGCTACACCTTC.

The chain links TRBV25-1 to TRBJ2-1, with D maybe TRBD2 (6 bases). Germline assignment: CDR1 MGHDK and CDR2 SYGVNS. The CDR3 loop spans 14 amino acids. V lost 4 bases, J lost 6 bases, and 13 bases lay in between. CDR3 coding DNA: TGTGCCAGCAGTGGGTGGGGGGAGGCCAATGAGCAGTTCTTC. Translation gives CASSGWGEANEQFF. Based on the CDR3 plus reference TRBV25-1 and TRBJ2-1, the full variable domain is EADIYQTPRYLVIGTGKKITLECSQTMGHDKMYWYQQDPGMELHLIHYSYGVNSTEKGDLSSESTVSRIRTEHFPLTLESARPSHTSQYLCASSGWGEANEQFFGPGTRLTVL.

The CDR3 DNA reads TGTGCCAGCAGCGTAGGAGGGGGGAGCGAGCAGTACTTC. Protein sequence: CASSVGGGSEQYF. This rearrangement joins TRBV9 to TRBJ2-7; D is perhaps TRBD1 or TRBD2 (6 bases each). V gave up 0 bases and J gave up 6 bases, with 10 bases separating them. Germline CDR1 and CDR2: SGDLS and YYNGEE. The CDR3 covers 13 residues. Drawing the rest from reference TRBV9 and TRBJ2-7, the complete variable domain is DSGVTQTPKHLITATGQRVTLRCSPRSGDLSVYWYQQSLDQGLQFLIQYYNGEERAKGNILERFSAQQFPDLHSELNLSSLELGDSALYFCASSVGGGSEQYFGPGTRLTVT.

This clone was counted once. V usage is TRBV5-1 and J usage is TRBJ2-1, with TRBD1 matching 11 bases. The V gene end was trimmed by 3 bases and the J gene end by 6 bases; junction bases not matched to a gene: 2. The CDR3 has 14 residues. The germline V gene has CDR1 SGHRS and CDR2 YFSETQ. In nucleotides, the CDR3 is TGCGCCAGCAGCTCGGGACAGGGGGGCAATGAGCAGTTCTTC. Its protein is CASSSGQGGNEQFF. Drawing the rest from reference TRBV5-1 and TRBJ2-1, the complete variable domain is KAGVTQTPRYLIKTRGQQVTLSCSPISGHRSVSWYQQTPGQGLQFLFEYFSETQRNKGNFPGRFSGRQFSNSRSEMNVSTLELGDSALYLCASSSGQGGNEQFFGPGTRLTVL.

The rearrangement links TRBV5-4 to TRBJ2-2, with 12 bases lining up with TRBD2. Germline V gene lookup returns CDR1 SGHNT and CDR2 YYREEE (reference sequence). V shed 3 bases and J 5 bases; nucleotides not matched to a gene: 5. CDR3 length: 16 residues. The CDR3 DNA is TGTGCCAGCAGCTATGGGACTAGCGGGTTTACCGGGGAGCTGTTTTTT. It is translated as CASSYGTSGFTGELFF.

The genes are TRBV21-1 and TRBJ2-2; TRBD1, the table's D call, lacks a check against the DNA. TRBV21-1 is a known pseudogene. This CDR3 is 16 amino acids long. The CDR3 DNA reads TGTGCCAGCAGTCGTGGGGGACAGGGCAACGTCGGGGAGCTGTTTTTT. It is translated as CASSRGGQGNVGELFF.

The CDR3 DNA is TGTGCCAGAAGCCGACCTGCGAGAGGGGCCACAGATACGCAGTATTTT. Encoded protein: CARSRPARGATDTQYF. The V call is TRBV5-3, the J call TRBJ2-3; D might be TRBD1 or TRBD2, each matching 5 bases. TRBV5-3 falls under the ORF class, with uncertain function. Trimming took off 4 bases at V and 2 bases at J, with 17 bases between the two ends. The CDR3 is 16 amino acids.

The V call is TRBV19, the J call TRBJ2-1; TRBD2 aligns across 7 bases. CDR3 length: 14 amino acids. CDR1 is LNHDA, CDR2 SQIVND, per germline (reference sequence). With V trimmed by 4 bases and J by 4 bases, 4 bases remained unmatched. DNA of the CDR3: TGTGCCAGTAGTACGGCTAGCGGATACAATGAGCAGTTCTTC. This translates into CASSTASGYNEQFF.

The chain links TRBV5-1 to TRBJ2-5, with 8 bases fitting TRBD2. This CDR3 contains 14 residues. V lost 0 bases, J lost 5 bases, and 3 bases stayed unmatched. CDR1 is SGHRS and CDR2 is YFSETQ in the germline V gene. The CDR3 DNA sequence: TGCGCCAGCAGCTTGGGGACTAGCAGGGAGACCCAGTACTTC. The encoded protein is CASSLGTSRETQYF.

This clone was seen once. The chain employs TRBV10-2 and TRBJ1-3; TRBD1 is a possible D gene (6 bases). The CDR3 contains 13 residues. V lost 3 bases, J lost 4 bases, and 7 bases lay in between. CDR1 is WSHSY and CDR2 is SAAADI in the germline V gene. The CDR3 here is CASSEQGGNTIYF. The CDR3 DNA reads TGCGCCAGCAGTGAACAGGGAGGAAACACCATATATTTT.

This chain's CDR3 is CASSIGVGKAGELFF. The CDR3, as DNA: TGTGCCAGTAGTATAGGGGTGGGGAAGGCCGGGGAGCTGTTTTTT. This sequence joins TRBV19 and TRBJ2-2, with D unclear. Per the germline V gene, CDR1 is LNHDA and CDR2 is SQIVND (reference sequence). The CDR3 sequence is 15 residues long. Trimming took off 1 base at V and 6 bases at J, with 12 bases between the two ends.

The gene calls are TRBV20-1 and TRBJ2-5; D not resolved. CDR3 size: 10 residues. V was trimmed by 3 bases and J by 5 bases, leaving 4 bases between them. Germline CDR1 reads DFQATT; CDR2 reads SNEGSKA (reference sequence). The CDR3 is CSASQETQYF. In DNA, the CDR3 is TGCAGTGCTAGTCAGGAGACCCAGTACTTC.

This CDR3 reads CASSIALTGPGNTIYF. CDR3 in DNA: TGTGCCAGTAGTATAGCCCTGACAGGGCCGGGAAACACCATATATTTT. This chain connects TRBV19 to TRBJ1-3; 7 nucleotides agree with TRBD1. Per the germline V gene, CDR1 is LNHDA and CDR2 is SQIVND (reference sequence). Unmatched junction bases numbered 7, after V lost 1 base and J lost 4 bases. The CDR3 covers 16 residues.

The chain links TRBV7-3 to TRBJ2-1, with D perhaps matching TRBD1 or TRBD2 (6 bases each). This CDR3 has 13 amino acids. Germline loops: CDR1 SGHTA, CDR2 FQGTGA. V was pared by 2 bases and J by 8 bases, with 10 bases between. CDR3 residues: CASSLDGGDEQFF. CDR3 nucleotides: TGTGCCAGCAGCTTAGACGGGGGCGATGAGCAGTTCTTC.

The gene calls are TRBV6-6 and TRBJ2-7; D may be TRBD2 (6 bases). The germline V and J ends were trimmed by 4 bases and 12 bases, with 16 bases remaining between them. CDR3 size: 12 residues. From germline, CDR1 is MNHNY and CDR2 SVGAGI (reference sequence). As DNA, the CDR3 is TGTGCCAGCAGTTCGGGACTCGAGCAAGGGTACTTC. Its translation is CASSSGLEQGYF.